These T cell receptor beta chains were read from a single sample in a study of blood T cell repertoires in COVID-19. Measured with immunoSEQ multiplex PCR; TCRdb has only the in-frame clones, and not every one. This table has under 300,000 clones, 70% to 85% appearing once. The sequenced material came from peripheral blood. These receptors were taken from a woman aged 40-49 years who had recovered from COVID-19. Both conserved end residues are part of each CDR3. Each record gives: D gene, V gene, J gene, clone size, CDR3 protein, CDR3 DNA. A D gene is named only where the DNA matches it firmly. Size is stated for part of the rows, as once, few or many counts, or as a class when the clone is expanded.

TRBD1	TRBV6-5	TRBJ1-6	.	CASSRGDSPLHF	TGTGCCAGCAGCAGGGGGGATTCACCCCTCCACTTT
.	TRBV5-6	TRBJ2-3	once	CASSSPDGNRHTDTQYF	TGTGCCAGCAGCTCCCCCGACGGGAACAGACACACAGATACGCAGTATTTT
.	TRBV27	TRBJ2-7	.	CASSLATLGEQYF	TGTGCCAGCAGTTTAGCTACCCTAGGCGAGCAGTACTTC
.	TRBV10-3	TRBJ2-7	few	CAISESYGDEQYF	TGTGCCATCAGTGAGTCGTACGGTGACGAGCAGTACTTC
.	TRBV9	TRBJ2-3	.	CASGPTTDTQYF	TGTGCCAGCGGTCCCACAACAGATACGCAGTATTTT
.	TRBV28	TRBJ2-4	.	CASSLTGSPAKNIQYF	TGTGCCAGCAGTTTAACAGGGTCTCCGGCCAAAAACATTCAGTACTTC
.	TRBV7-2	TRBJ2-3	.	CASSLGATDTQYF	TGTGCCAGCAGCTTAGGAGCCACAGATACGCAGTATTTT
TRBD2	TRBV4-1	TRBJ2-5	.	CASSQDELAGGETQYF	TGCGCCAGCAGCCAAGATGAACTAGCGGGGGGTGAGACCCAGTACTTC
.	TRBV9	TRBJ1-2	.	CASSVDELNYGYTF	TGTGCCAGCAGCGTAGACGAGCTGAACTATGGCTACACCTTC
.	TRBV15	TRBJ1-3	.	CATSRDLAGVSGNTIYF	TGTGCCACCAGCAGAGATCTGGCAGGGGTCTCTGGAAACACCATATATTTT
.	TRBV28	TRBJ2-2	.	CASSLMDSTNTGELFF	TGTGCCAGCAGTTTAATGGACAGTACGAACACCGGGGAGCTGTTTTTT
.	TRBV3-1/TRBV3-2	TRBJ2-5	.	CASSQDSAGTGTQYF	TGTGCCAGCAGCCAAGATAGCGCGGGGACGGGGACCCAGTACTTC
.	TRBV9	TRBJ2-2	.	CASSVQTGELFF	TGTGCCAGCAGCGTTCAAACCGGGGAGCTGTTTTTT
.	TRBV19	TRBJ1-2	.	CASSTARSGYGYTF	TGTGCCAGTAGTACCGCCAGAAGTGGCTATGGCTACACCTTC
.	TRBV12-3/TRBV12-4	TRBJ1-1	.	CASSRTLEAFF	TGTGCCAGCAGTCGAACGCTAGAAGCTTTCTTT
TRBD2	TRBV6-5	TRBJ2-2	.	CASRVSGTNTGELFF	TGTGCCAGCAGGGTTAGCGGGACCAACACCGGGGAGCTGTTTTTT
.	TRBV28	TRBJ1-1	.	CASSLRESTEAFF	TGTGCCAGCAGTTTAAGAGAGAGCACTGAAGCTTTCTTT
.	TRBV28	TRBJ2-7	.	CASRAPVKNEQYF	TGTGCCAGCCGTGCCCCGGTTAAGAACGAGCAGTACTTC
.	TRBV30	TRBJ1-6	.	CAWRDSNSPLHF	TGTGCCTGGAGGGACAGTAATTCACCCCTCCACTTT
.	TRBV2	TRBJ1-3	once	CASTDLGGGTGNTIYF	TGTGCCAGCACCGACCTGGGGGGGGGAACTGGAAACACCATATATTTT
.	TRBV5-4	TRBJ2-6	.	CASSLRGDGANVLTF	TGTGCCAGCAGCTTACGGGGTGACGGGGCCAACGTCCTGACTTTC
TRBD2	TRBV3-1/TRBV3-2	TRBJ2-7	.	CASSLGLAGVEQYF	TGTGCCAGCAGCCTCGGACTAGCGGGGGTCGAGCAGTACTTC
TRBD1	TRBV5-6	TRBJ2-7	.	CASSTGQGGYEQYF	TGTGCCAGCAGCACGGGACAGGGGGGGTACGAGCAGTACTTC
TRBD2	TRBV3-1/TRBV3-2	TRBJ2-3	.	CASSQLGLAHTDTQYF	TGTGCCAGCAGCCAGTTAGGACTAGCCCACACAGATACGCAGTATTTT
TRBD1	TRBV7-2	TRBJ1-2	.	CASSSPGTGGAYGYTF	TGTGCCAGCAGCTCCCCAGGGACAGGGGGCGCCTATGGCTACACCTTC
.	TRBV5-1	TRBJ1-3	.	CASRQAVSGNTIYF	TGCGCCAGCAGGCAAGCTGTCTCTGGAAACACCATATATTTT
TRBD2	TRBV2	TRBJ2-5	.	CASSSGAETQYF	TGTGCCAGCTCTAGCGGGGCAGAGACCCAGTACTTC
.	TRBV29-1	TRBJ2-7	.	CSVYLLVGAQEQYF	TGCAGCGTTTACTTGTTGGTGGGGGCTCAAGAGCAGTACTTC
TRBD1	TRBV7-3	TRBJ1-5	.	CASRRRTGFNQPQHF	TGTGCCAGCAGACGACGGACAGGGTTTAATCAGCCCCAGCATTTT
.	TRBV3-1/TRBV3-2	TRBJ1-1	.	CASSQADRDTEAFF	TGTGCCAGCAGCCAAGCGGACAGAGACACTGAAGCTTTCTTT
TRBD2	TRBV5-8	TRBJ2-1	.	CASSAGTSYSYNEQFF	TGTGCCAGCAGCGCCGGGACTAGCTACTCCTACAATGAGCAGTTCTTC
.	TRBV21-1	TRBJ2-1	.	CASSELVDEQFF	TGTGCCAGCAGCGAACTAGTCGATGAGCAGTTCTTC
TRBD2	TRBV5-1	TRBJ2-3	.	CASSLTAGADTQYF	TGCGCCAGCAGCTTAACGGCGGGGGCAGATACGCAGTATTTT
.	TRBV10-3	TRBJ2-7	.	CASTSGGRDEQYF	TGTGCCAGCACTTCGGGGGGCCGGGACGAGCAGTACTTC
TRBD1	TRBV19	TRBJ1-5	.	CASRTGGEGSNQPQHF	TGTGCCAGTAGGACAGGGGGCGAGGGGAGCAATCAGCCCCAGCATTTT
.	TRBV19	TRBJ1-4	.	CASAQGLIGEKLFF	TGTGCCAGTGCGCAGGGTTTAATTGGTGAAAAACTGTTTTTT
TRBD1	TRBV10-3	TRBJ1-2	.	CATSGGTYGYTF	TGTGCCACTTCAGGGGGTACCTATGGCTACACCTTC
TRBD1	TRBV28	TRBJ2-7	.	CASSSQGVRATF	TGTGCCAGCAGCTCCCAGGGGGTCAGGGCGACTTTC
TRBD1	TRBV7-6	TRBJ2-5	once	CASSLREPDRQETQYF	TGTGCCAGCAGCTTAAGGGAACCGGACAGGCAAGAGACCCAGTACTTC
.	TRBV23-1	TRBJ2-7	many	CASSPVEHF	TGCGCCAGCAGCCCTGTAGAACACTTC
.	TRBV2	TRBJ1-4	.	CASSAPGTRGEKLFF	TGTGCCAGCAGTGCCCCCGGGACTCGGGGTGAAAAACTGTTTTTT
.	TRBV7-3	TRBJ2-1	.	CASSLLYNEQFF	TGTGCCAGCAGCTTACTTTACAATGAGCAGTTCTTC
.	TRBV7-2	TRBJ1-1	.	CASSGELNTEAFF	TGTGCCAGCAGCGGGGAGTTGAACACTGAAGCTTTCTTT
.	TRBV6-2/TRBV6-3	TRBJ2-1	.	CASSYGNTAYNEQFF	TGTGCCAGCAGTTACGGAAACACAGCCTACAATGAGCAGTTCTTC
.	TRBV29-1	TRBJ2-2	once	CSVDYPQGPGELFF	TGCAGCGTTGATTATCCCCAGGGGCCCGGGGAGCTGTTTTTT
TRBD1	TRBV15	TRBJ2-7	.	CATSPRDRVDEQYF	TGTGCCACCAGCCCCCGGGACAGGGTCGACGAGCAGTACTTC
.	TRBV19	TRBJ2-7	once	CASSISDSYEQYF	TGTGCCAGTAGTATCAGCGATTCCTACGAGCAGTACTTC
TRBD1	TRBV5-1	TRBJ2-3	once	CASSPGTENVHFSTDTQYF	TGCGCCAGCAGCCCGGGGACAGAGAACGTACATTTTAGCACAGATACGCAGTATTTT
.	TRBV2	TRBJ2-7	.	CASTPASYEQYF	TGTGCCAGCACTCCGGCTAGCTACGAGCAGTACTTC
.	TRBV23-1	TRBJ1-2	.	CASSHPSGGGYTF	TGCGCCAGCAGTCACCCGTCGGGAGGGGGCTACACCTTC
.	TRBV2	TRBJ2-2	few	CASRLDKYTAGELFF	TGTGCCAGCAGGTTGGACAAATACACCGCCGGGGAGCTGTTTTTT
TRBD1	TRBV12-3/TRBV12-4	TRBJ1-2	.	CASSRDRDYGYTF	TGTGCCAGCAGCAGGGACAGGGACTATGGCTACACCTTC
.	TRBV19	TRBJ2-2	.	CASSRSISKRGTGELFF	TGTGCCAGTAGTCGGTCCATTTCAAAACGCGGCACCGGGGAGCTGTTTTTT